Each of the 22 T cell receptor beta chains below was sequenced from the same sample in a study of early T cells in non-severe SARS-CoV-2 infection. TCRdb passed the 5' RACE reads through MiXCR, listing each CDR3 protein once. The sample contains around 50,000 distinct CDR3 sequences, around an eighth of which appear only once. The source material was whole blood. Receptors were obtained from an adult who was a healthcare worker with PCR-confirmed SARS-CoV-2 infection or an uninfected control (not recorded which).

The V call is TRBV3-1, the J call TRBJ2-2, with 7 positions matching TRBD1. Germline CDR1 and CDR2: LGHDT and YNNKEL (reference sequence). The CDR3 totals 16 residues. The J segment lost 0 bases and the V segment lost 5 bases, leaving 6 bases of the junction unmatched. The CDR3 region is CASSYRGPANTGELFF. CDR3 in DNA: TGTGCCAGCAGCTACAGGGGCCCCGCGAACACCGGGGAGCTGTTTTTT.

This clonotype has a handful of counts. The chain joins TRBV27 to TRBJ2-7; no clear D. The CDR3 loop spans 14 amino acids. Germline-derived CDR1 and CDR2 are MNHEY and SMNVEV (reference sequence). V lost 2 bases, J lost 1 base, and 9 bases lay in between. CDR3 protein: CASSLLGDSYEQYF. In DNA, the CDR3 is TGTGCCAGCAGTTTACTGGGCGATTCCTACGAGCAGTACTTC.

A word on this clonotype: A much larger clonotype is one base distant, so this may be a read error. The rearrangement links TRBV5-4 to TRBJ2-2, with 8 bases lining up with TRBD1. Germline CDR1 reads SGHNT; CDR2 reads YYREEE (reference sequence). The CDR3 length is 15 residues. Here the CDR3 reads CVSRTGGTNTGELFF. CDR3 coding DNA: TGTGTCAGCCGCACAGGGGGTACGAACACCGGGGAGCTGTTTTTT. Together with reference TRBV5-4 and TRBJ2-2, the CDR3 gives the full variable domain: ETGVTQSPTHLIKTRGQQVTLRCSSQSGHNTVSWYQQALGQGPQFIFQYYREEENGRGNFPPRFSGLQFPNYSSELNVNALELDDSALYLCVSRTGGTNTGELFFGEGSRLTVL.

To note about this clonotype: A much larger clone sits a single nucleotide away, making a read error possible. This CDR3 is missing its conserved last phenylalanine or tryptophan, likely due to a read error. The rearrangement links TRBV11-2 to TRBJ1-1; 9 positions match TRBD1. Germline V lookup: CDR1 SGHAT, CDR2 FQNNGV. Unmatched junction bases numbered 5, after V lost 5 bases and J lost 4 bases. This CDR3 spans 14 amino acids. The CDR3 DNA is TGTGCCAGCAGCCCGGGACAGGGATCCACTGAAGCTTTCTAT. Protein sequence: CASSPGQGSTEAFY.

Many counts were recorded for this clonotype. CDR3 DNA: TGCAGTGCTAGAAGGGCCGGGACTAGCGGGAGGGCGAATGAGCAGTTCTTC. Amino acid sequence: CSARRAGTSGRANEQFF. The chain links TRBV20-1 to TRBJ2-1; 16 nucleotides align to TRBD2. The length of the CDR3 is 17 residues. The V gene's germline CDR1 is DFQATT and CDR2 SNEGSKA (reference sequence). With 2 bases clipped from V and 7 bases from J, the junction kept 8 bases outside the gene matches.

This sequence joins TRBV2 and TRBJ2-1, with D tentatively TRBD2 (5 bases). The CDR3 loop spans 14 amino acids. Trimming cost V 11 bases and J 5 bases, with 19 bases left between them. Germline CDR1 SNHLY, CDR2 FYNNEI. The CDR3, as DNA: TGTGCCGTCCCGAGGGATCTCCATAACAATGAGCAGTTCTTC. Protein: CAVPRDLHNNEQFF.

This clonotype was seen at least ten times. This chain uses TRBV29-1 with TRBJ1-2; no clear D. CDR1 is SQVTM, CDR2 ANQGSEA, per germline. The CDR3 runs to 10 residues. The V gene lost 5 bases and the J gene lost 10 bases, with 11 bases spanning the gap. The CDR3 DNA is TGCAGCGTTTTAACAGAAATCTACACCTTC. It yields the protein CSVLTEIYTF.

This clonotype was counted many times. This sequence joins TRBV11-2 and TRBJ2-7; possible D gene TRBD1, 6 bases. Deletions cut 5 bases from V and 4 bases from J, with 15 bases between. The germline V gene has CDR1 SGHAT and CDR2 FQNNGV. The CDR3 sequence is 14 residues long. In nucleotides, the CDR3 is TGTGCCAGCAGCCTAGTAGGGGGACCTTACGAGCAGTACTTC. As protein: CASSLVGGPYEQYF.

Ten or more counts support this clonotype. The chain recombines TRBV5-1 with TRBJ2-5; 12 nucleotides match TRBD2. The CDR3 spans 16 residues. J lost 4 bases, V lost 4 bases, and 8 bases had no gene match. Per germline, CDR1 SGHRS and CDR2 YFSETQ. CDR3 nucleotides: TGCGCCAGCAGCCAGACTAGCGGGAGTACGGGAGAGACCCAGTACTTC. It encodes CASSQTSGSTGETQYF. Drawing the rest from reference TRBV5-1 and TRBJ2-5, the complete variable domain is KAGVTQTPRYLIKTRGQQVTLSCSPISGHRSVSWYQQTPGQGLQFLFEYFSETQRNKGNFPGRFSGRQFSNSRSEMNVSTLELGDSALYLCASSQTSGSTGETQYFGPGTRLLVL.

There are many counts of this clonotype. The V gene is TRBV15, the J gene TRBJ2-3, with 8 nucleotides matching TRBD2. Trimming at V came to 0 bases and at J to 5 bases, leaving 7 bases not matched to a gene. The V gene's germline CDR1 is LNHNV and CDR2 YYDKDF (reference sequence). This CDR3 has 16 residues. The CDR3 loop reads CATSREAGLAVDTQYF. CDR3 in DNA: TGTGCCACCAGCAGAGAGGCAGGACTAGCTGTAGATACGCAGTATTTT.

V gene TRBV9 combines with J gene TRBJ2-6; possibly TRBD1 for D (6 bases). The CDR3 spans 17 residues. CDR1 is SGDLS, CDR2 YYNGEE, per germline. The germline V and J ends were trimmed by 0 bases and 2 bases, with 12 bases remaining between them. In DNA, the CDR3 is TGTGCCAGCAGCGTAGGGCACAGGGCCCCTGGGGCCAACGTCCTGACTTTC. Encoded protein: CASSVGHRAPGANVLTF.

This clonotype is termed medium-sized. The chain is built from TRBV28 and TRBJ1-2, with D unclear. Trimming removed 8 bases from V and 3 bases from J, with 10 bases in between. The CDR3 contains 12 residues. CDR1 MDHEN and CDR2 SYDVKM come from the germline V gene. DNA for the CDR3: TGTGCCAGCTTTTGGACCCACTATGGCTACACCTTC. It yields the protein CASFWTHYGYTF.

This clonotype was recorded many times. The chain has TRBV27 and TRBJ2-1, with D perhaps matching TRBD2 (5 bases). This CDR3 contains 13 residues. Trimming took off 3 bases at V and 8 bases at J, with 11 bases between the two ends. Germline CDR1 and CDR2: MNHEY and SMNVEV (reference sequence). CDR3: CASSFRVGDEQFF. CDR3 DNA: TGTGCCAGCAGTTTCCGAGTCGGGGATGAGCAGTTCTTC.

This clonotype was seen repeatedly, ten times or more. The gene calls are TRBV20-1 and TRBJ2-5, with D hard to call. Germline CDR1 is DFQATT and CDR2 is SNEGSKA (reference sequence). The CDR3 spans 13 residues. V was clipped by 5 bases and J by 4 bases, with 14 bases between them. CDR3 in DNA: TGCAGTGCTCCCCCGTCGAAAGGAGAGACCCAGTACTTC. Encoded protein: CSAPPSKGETQYF.

This clonotype has a count of ten or more. This rearrangement joins TRBV5-1 to TRBJ1-1; perhaps TRBD1 as D (5 bases). The CDR3 is 15 residues long. Trimming removed 0 bases from V and 0 bases from J, with 9 bases in between. From germline, CDR1 is SGHRS and CDR2 YFSETQ. In nucleotides, the CDR3 is TGCGCCAGCAGCTTGGATGGGGCTTTGAACACTGAAGCTTTCTTT. Protein sequence: CASSLDGALNTEAFF.

This clonotype has ten or more counts. Here the CDR3 DNA reads TGTGCCATCAGTGAGTTGGGGGGGGCGAATGAGCAGTTCTTC. Translated: CAISELGGANEQFF. V is TRBV10-3 and J is TRBJ2-1; TRBD2 might be the D (7 bases). The V gene's germline CDR1 is ENHRY and CDR2 SYGVKD. V lost 1 base and J 7 bases, leaving 11 bases between the germline ends. The CDR3 covers 14 residues.

This clonotype was counted only a few times. The rearrangement uses TRBV6-1 and TRBJ2-5; possible D gene TRBD1, 6 bases. CDR3 length: 13 residues. Germline CDR1 is MNHNS and CDR2 is SASEGT. Deletions cut 10 bases from V and 5 bases from J, with 17 bases between. The CDR3 bases are TGTGCCACTAACCAGGGGAATGAGGAGACCCAGTACTTC. This sequence encodes CATNQGNEETQYF.

This clonotype was picked up many times. This chain uses TRBV20-1 with TRBJ1-2; TRBD1 matches at 7 bases. The germline CDR1 and CDR2 sequences are DFQATT and SNEGSKA (reference sequence). The junction had 11 bases not matched to a gene; V was cut back by 4 bases and J by 6 bases. The CDR3 runs to 14 residues. The CDR3 DNA sequence: TGCAGTGCTACCGAAAACGCCGGGACAGATGGCTACACCTTC. Encoded protein: CSATENAGTDGYTF.

At least ten counts were recorded for this clonotype. V gene TRBV12-3 or TRBV12-4 combines with J gene TRBJ2-1, with TRBD1 identical over 7 bases. The CDR3 is 14 residues long. Unmatched junction bases numbered 9, after V lost 10 bases and J lost 3 bases. CDR3 sequence reads: CATTTGSLYNEQFF. CDR3 nucleotides: TGTGCCACCACGACAGGGTCCCTCTACAATGAGCAGTTCTTC.

This clonotype was recorded only once. One junction end disagrees with the germline gene, perhaps due to a read error. The chain couples TRBV11-2 to TRBJ2-7; D call uncertain. Germline-derived CDR1 and CDR2 are SGHAT and FQNNGV. The CDR3 is made up of 14 amino acids. The CDR3 spells CARSPPPQSYEQYF. CDR3 nucleotides: TGTGCCCGCAGCCCCCCACCCCAGAGCTACGAGCAGTACTTC.

V gene TRBV7-9 combines with J gene TRBJ2-1, with D maybe TRBD2 (6 bases). Germline CDR1 reads SEHNR; CDR2 reads FQNEAQ (reference sequence). Deletions cut 0 bases from V and 7 bases from J, with 10 bases between. CDR3 length equals 14 residues. The CDR3 here is CASSLAPGGNEQFF. The DNA for the CDR3 is TGTGCCAGCAGCTTAGCGCCCGGGGGAAATGAGCAGTTCTTC.

The chain joins TRBV20-1 to TRBJ2-3, with TRBD2 identical over 8 bases. Germline V gives CDR1 DFQATT, CDR2 SNEGSKA (reference sequence). V dropped 0 bases and J dropped 6; count of bases not matched to a gene: 11. The CDR3 is made up of 16 amino acids. CDR3 residues: CSARDPSAGEDDTQYF. CDR3 coding DNA: TGCAGTGCTAGAGATCCCTCAGCGGGAGAGGATGATACGCAGTATTTT.